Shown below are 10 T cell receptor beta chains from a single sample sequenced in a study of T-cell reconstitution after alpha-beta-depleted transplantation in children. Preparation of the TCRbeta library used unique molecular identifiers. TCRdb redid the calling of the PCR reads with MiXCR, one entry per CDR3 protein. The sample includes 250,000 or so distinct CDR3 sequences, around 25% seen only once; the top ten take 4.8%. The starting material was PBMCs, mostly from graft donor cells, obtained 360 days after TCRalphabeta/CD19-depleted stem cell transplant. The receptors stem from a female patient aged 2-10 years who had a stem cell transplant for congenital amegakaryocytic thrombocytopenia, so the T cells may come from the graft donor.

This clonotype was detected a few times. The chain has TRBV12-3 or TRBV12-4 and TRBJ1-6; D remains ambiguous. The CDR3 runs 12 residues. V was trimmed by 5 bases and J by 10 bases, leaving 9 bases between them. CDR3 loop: CASSLGVSPLHF. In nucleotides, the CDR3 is TGTGCCAGCAGTCTTGGGGTGTCACCCCTCCACTTT.

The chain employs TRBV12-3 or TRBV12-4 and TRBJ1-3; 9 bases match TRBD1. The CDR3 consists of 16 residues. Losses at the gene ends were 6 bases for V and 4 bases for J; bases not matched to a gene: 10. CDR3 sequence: CASSEDRGAFGNTIYF. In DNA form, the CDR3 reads TGTGCCAGCAGCGAGGACAGGGGCGCTTTCGGAAACACCATATATTTT.

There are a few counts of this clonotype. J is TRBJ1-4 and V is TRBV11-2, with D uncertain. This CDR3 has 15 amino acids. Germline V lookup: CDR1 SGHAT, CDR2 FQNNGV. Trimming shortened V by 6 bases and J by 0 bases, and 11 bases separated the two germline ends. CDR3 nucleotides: TGTGCCAGCAGAACGAAGTATGCAACTAATGAAAAACTGTTTTTT. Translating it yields CASRTKYATNEKLFF. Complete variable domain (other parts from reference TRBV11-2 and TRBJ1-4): EAGVAQSPRYKIIEKRQSVAFWCNPISGHATLYWYQQILGQGPKLLIQFQNNGVVDDSQLPKDRFSAERLKGVDSTLKIQPAKLEDSAVYLCASRTKYATNEKLFFGSGTQLSVL.

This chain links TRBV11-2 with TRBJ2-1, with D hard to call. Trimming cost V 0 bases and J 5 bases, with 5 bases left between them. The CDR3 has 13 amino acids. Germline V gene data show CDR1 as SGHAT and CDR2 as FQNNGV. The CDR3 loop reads CASSLDRDNEQFF. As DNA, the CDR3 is TGTGCCAGCAGCTTAGACCGGGACAATGAGCAGTTCTTC.

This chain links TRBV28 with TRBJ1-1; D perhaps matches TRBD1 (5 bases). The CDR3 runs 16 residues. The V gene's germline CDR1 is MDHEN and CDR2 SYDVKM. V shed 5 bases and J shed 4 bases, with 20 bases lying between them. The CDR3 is CASSQPRDSTATEAFF. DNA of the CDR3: TGTGCCAGCAGTCAGCCGCGTGATTCGACAGCCACTGAAGCTTTCTTT.

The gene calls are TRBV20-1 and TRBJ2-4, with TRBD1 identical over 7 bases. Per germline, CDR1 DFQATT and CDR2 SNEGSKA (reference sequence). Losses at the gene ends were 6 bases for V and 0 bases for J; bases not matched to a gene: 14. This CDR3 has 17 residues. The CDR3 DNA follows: TGCAGTGCCGAGAAAGGGGGCTACCTAGTAGCCAAAAACATTCAGTACTTC. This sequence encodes CSAEKGGYLVAKNIQYF.

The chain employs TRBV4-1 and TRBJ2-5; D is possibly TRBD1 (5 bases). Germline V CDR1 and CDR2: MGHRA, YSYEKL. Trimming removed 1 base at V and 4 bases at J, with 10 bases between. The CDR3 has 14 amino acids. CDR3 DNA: TGCGCCAGCAGCCAAGTGGGGCTGGGAGAGACCCAGTACTTC. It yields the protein CASSQVGLGETQYF.

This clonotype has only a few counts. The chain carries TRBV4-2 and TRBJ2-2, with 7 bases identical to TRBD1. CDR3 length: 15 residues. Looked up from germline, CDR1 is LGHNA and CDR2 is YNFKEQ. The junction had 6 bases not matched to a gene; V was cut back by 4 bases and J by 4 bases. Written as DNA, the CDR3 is TGTGCCAGCAGCCCCGGGACAGCATTCACCGGGGAGCTGTTTTTT. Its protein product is CASSPGTAFTGELFF.

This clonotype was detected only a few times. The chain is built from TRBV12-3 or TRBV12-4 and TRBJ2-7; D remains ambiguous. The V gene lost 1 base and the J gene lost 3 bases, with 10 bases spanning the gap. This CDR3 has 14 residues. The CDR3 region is CASSLGVSNYEQYF. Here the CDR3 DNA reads TGTGCCAGCAGTTTAGGGGTCAGCAACTACGAGCAGTACTTC.

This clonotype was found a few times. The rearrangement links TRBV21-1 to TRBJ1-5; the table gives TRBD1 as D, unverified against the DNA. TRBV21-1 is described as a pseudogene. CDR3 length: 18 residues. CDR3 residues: CASSTGARGDGGNQPQHF. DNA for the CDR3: TGTGCCAGCAGCACCGGGGCCAGGGGAGATGGGGGCAATCAGCCCCAGCATTTT.